The clone carrying this T cell receptor beta chain is categorized as medium-sized. As yet, its antigen is unknown. The CDR3 extends over 15 amino acids. Germline CDR1 KGHSH, CDR2 LQKENI. V lost 6 bases, J lost 2 bases, and 5 bases stayed unmatched. These data are taken from a study of read filtering for tumor transcriptome and immune sequencing. Background on the study: Mean patient age was approximately 66 years, range roughly 47 to 90; 17 male, more than 11 female. Overall study results and limits: Sorted CD138-negative bone marrow cells were not purified T cells. Compared with RNA-seq, IR-seq gave much higher clonotype depth and reliability.

From about 0.4 ug of RNA, a library with molecular barcoded alpha/delta and beta/gamma adaptors was made. Via MiXCR, TCRdb re-called the reads, giving one row per CDR3 protein. The repertoire holds 50,000 to 65,000 distinct CDR3 sequences, with roughly 19% as singletons. This rearrangement joins TRBV18 to TRBJ2-1; TRBD2 aligns across 9 bases. Sequenced input: a population of CD138-negative cells sorted from bone marrow. The TCR originated in a donor aged 40 or older with multiple myeloma. The CDR3 is CASSPSGNPYNEQFF. CDR3 nucleotides: TGTGCCAGCTCCCCTAGCGGGAACCCCTACAATGAGCAGTTCTTC.